This T cell receptor (beta chain) was identified during a study of control samples from healthy donors and cancer patients. From germline, CDR1 is SGHTA and CDR2 FQGNSA. The length of the CDR3 is 17 residues. Trimming removed 1 base from V and 3 bases from J; junction bases left unmatched: 8. Method: immunoSEQ multiplex PCR; TCRdb's copy keeps in-frame clones and lacks some. The sample consists of roughly 73,000 clones, around 92% of them appearing once. This TCR came from a woman in her fifties or sixties in good health. The chain is built from TRBV7-2 and TRBJ1-2; the match to TRBD1 covers 10 bases. The material sequenced was blood. The CDR3 spells CASSLVGGTGVDYGYTF. CDR3 sequence (DNA): TGTGCCAGCAGCTTAGTAGGTGGGACAGGGGTGGACTATGGCTACACCTTC.